This T cell receptor (beta chain) is drawn from a study of CD8+ T cells in alopecia areata. Sequencing used cDNA as its template, made by extracting RNA and reverse transcribing it. Sequencing was performed with immunoSEQ multiplex PCR; in TCRdb, only in-frame clones are kept and a portion is missing. The sample holds around 80,000 clones, 51% seen once. The CDR3 loop spans 15 amino acids. The V end lost 8 bases, the J end lost 2 bases, and 18 bases lay between the germline ends. Germline V CDR1 and CDR2: ENHRY, SYGVKD. Obtained from alopecia areata patients were lesional scalp punch biopsies along with peripheral blood.

Sequenced sample: NKG2D-high CD8+ T cells sorted from blood. This sequence joins TRBV10-3 and TRBJ1-2, with D tentatively TRBD1 (5 bases). The sequence derives from a human donor with alopecia areata. The CDR3 here is CAIPSPRQTNYGYTF. The CDR3, as DNA: TGTGCCATCCCTAGCCCGAGACAGACAAACTATGGCTACACCTTC.